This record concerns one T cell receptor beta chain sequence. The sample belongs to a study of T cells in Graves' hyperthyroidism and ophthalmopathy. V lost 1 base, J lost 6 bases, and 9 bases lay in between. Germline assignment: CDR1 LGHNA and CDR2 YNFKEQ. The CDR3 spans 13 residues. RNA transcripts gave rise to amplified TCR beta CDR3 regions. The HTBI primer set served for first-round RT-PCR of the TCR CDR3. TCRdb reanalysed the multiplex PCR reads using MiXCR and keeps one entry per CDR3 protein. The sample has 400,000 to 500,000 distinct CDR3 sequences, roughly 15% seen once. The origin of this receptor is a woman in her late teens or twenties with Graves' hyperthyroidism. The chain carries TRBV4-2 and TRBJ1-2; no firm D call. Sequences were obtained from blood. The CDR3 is CASSQVIRDGYTF. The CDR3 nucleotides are TGTGCCAGCAGCCAAGTAATCCGGGATGGCTACACCTTC.